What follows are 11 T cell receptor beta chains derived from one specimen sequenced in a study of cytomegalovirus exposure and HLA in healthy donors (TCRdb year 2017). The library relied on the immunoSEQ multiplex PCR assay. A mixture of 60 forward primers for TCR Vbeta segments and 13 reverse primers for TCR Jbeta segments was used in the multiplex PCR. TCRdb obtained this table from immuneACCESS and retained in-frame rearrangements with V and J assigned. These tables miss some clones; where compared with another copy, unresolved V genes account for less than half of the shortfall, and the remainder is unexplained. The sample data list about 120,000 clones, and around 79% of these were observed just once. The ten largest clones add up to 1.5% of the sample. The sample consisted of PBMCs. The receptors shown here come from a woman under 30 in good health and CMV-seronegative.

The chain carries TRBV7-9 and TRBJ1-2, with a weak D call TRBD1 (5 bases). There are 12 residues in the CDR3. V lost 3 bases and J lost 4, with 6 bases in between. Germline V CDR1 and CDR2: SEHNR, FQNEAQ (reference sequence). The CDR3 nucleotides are TGTGCCAGCAGCTTCGACAGCTATGGCTACACCTTC. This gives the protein CASSFDSYGYTF.

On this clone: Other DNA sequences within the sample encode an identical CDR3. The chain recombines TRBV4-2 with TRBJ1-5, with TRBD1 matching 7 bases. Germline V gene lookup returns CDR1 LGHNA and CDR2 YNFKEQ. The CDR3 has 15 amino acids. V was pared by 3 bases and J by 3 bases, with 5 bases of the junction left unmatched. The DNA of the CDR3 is TGTGCCAGCAGCCAGGAACAGGGGTCCAATCAGCCCCAGCATTTT. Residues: CASSQEQGSNQPQHF.

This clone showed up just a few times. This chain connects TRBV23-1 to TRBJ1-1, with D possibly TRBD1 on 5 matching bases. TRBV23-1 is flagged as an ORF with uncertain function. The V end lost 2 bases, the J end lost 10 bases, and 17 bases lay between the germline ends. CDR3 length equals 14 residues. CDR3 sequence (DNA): TGCGCCAGCAGTCAAGCGGGACCTCCCCAGCGAGCTTTCTTT. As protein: CASSQAGPPQRAFF.

CDR3 sequence: CASSLENRGLKNTEAFF. The CDR3 nucleotides are TGTGCCAGCAGCTTAGAGAACAGGGGGCTCAAGAACACTGAAGCTTTCTTT. The gene calls are TRBV7-8 and TRBJ1-1; the match to TRBD1 covers 9 bases. J lost 1 base, V lost 1 base, and 7 bases had no gene match. The CDR3 loop spans 17 amino acids. The germline gives CDR1 SGHVS, CDR2 FQNEAQ.

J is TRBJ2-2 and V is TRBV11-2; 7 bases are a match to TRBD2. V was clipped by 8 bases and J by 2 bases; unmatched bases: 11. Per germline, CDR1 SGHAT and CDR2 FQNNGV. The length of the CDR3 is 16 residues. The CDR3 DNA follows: TGTGCCAGCGCTGGGGGGGTACGGGGAAACACCGGGGAGCTGTTTTTT. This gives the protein CASAGGVRGNTGELFF.

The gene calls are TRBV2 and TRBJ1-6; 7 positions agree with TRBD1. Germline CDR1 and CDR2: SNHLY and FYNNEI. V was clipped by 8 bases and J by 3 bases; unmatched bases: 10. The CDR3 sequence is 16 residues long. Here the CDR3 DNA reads TGTGCCAGCTTAACCCGGGCAGGGGGCTATAATTCACCCCTCCACTTT. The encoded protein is CASLTRAGGYNSPLHF.

The CDR3 loop reads CASGDTRDQPQHF. The CDR3 nucleotides are TGTGCCAGTGGCGACACGAGGGATCAGCCCCAGCATTTT. The chain carries TRBV19 and TRBJ1-5; no reliable D call. The V and J ends lost 8 bases and 5 bases respectively, with 13 bases between them. CDR1 and CDR2 (germline): LNHDA, SQIVND (reference sequence). This CDR3 contains 13 residues.

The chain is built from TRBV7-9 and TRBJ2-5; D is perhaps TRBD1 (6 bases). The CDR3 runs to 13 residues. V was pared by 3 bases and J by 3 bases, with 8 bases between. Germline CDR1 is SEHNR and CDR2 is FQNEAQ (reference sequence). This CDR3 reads CASSFQGKETQYF. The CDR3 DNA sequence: TGTGCCAGCAGCTTCCAGGGGAAAGAGACCCAGTACTTC.

Written as DNA, the CDR3 is TGTGCCAGCTCCCACACCCGGGACAGCTCCTACAATGAGCAGTTCTTC. This gives the protein CASSHTRDSSYNEQFF. This chain uses TRBV18 with TRBJ2-1, with TRBD1 matching 7 bases. The CDR3 sequence is 16 residues long. Trimming at V came to 6 bases and at J to 0 bases, leaving 8 bases not matched to a gene. The germline CDR1 and CDR2 sequences are KGHSH and LQKENI.

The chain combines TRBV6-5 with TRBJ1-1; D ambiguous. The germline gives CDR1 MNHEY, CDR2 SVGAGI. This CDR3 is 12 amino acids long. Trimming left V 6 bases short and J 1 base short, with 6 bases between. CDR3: CASRGENTEAFF. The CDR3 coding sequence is TGTGCCAGCAGGGGCGAGAACACTGAAGCTTTCTTT.

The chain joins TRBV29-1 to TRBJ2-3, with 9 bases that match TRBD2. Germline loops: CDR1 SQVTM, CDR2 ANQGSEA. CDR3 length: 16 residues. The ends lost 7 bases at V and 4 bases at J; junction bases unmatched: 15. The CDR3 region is CSAIKNGTSRADTQYF. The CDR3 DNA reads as TGCAGCGCAATAAAAAACGGGACTAGCAGGGCAGATACGCAGTATTTT.